This T cell receptor beta chain was found in a study of T cell responses to AZD1222 COVID-19 vaccine. Remarks on this clone: The antigen is not known.

Regarding the study as a whole: Among those given AZD1222, only five to seven were seropositive at baseline. Elevations in Spike-specific TCR breadth and depth followed administration of two AZD1222 doses.

V lost 7 bases, J lost 4 bases, and 8 bases lay in between. Per germline, CDR1 MNHEY and CDR2 SVGAGI. The CDR3 totals 12 residues. Sequencing used immunoSEQ multiplex PCR; TCRdb keeps in-frame clones, though not all of them. This repertoire shows about 160,000 clones, around nine tenths found once; its top ten account for more than 5.5%. This chain links TRBV6-5 with TRBJ1-3; no definite D call. The receptor's source is an adult in good health. The specimen comprised peripheral blood, sampled on day 0 of AZD1222 vaccination. CDR3 region: CASISKGNTIYF. CDR3 bases: TGTGCCAGCATTTCGAAAGGAAACACCATATATTTT.